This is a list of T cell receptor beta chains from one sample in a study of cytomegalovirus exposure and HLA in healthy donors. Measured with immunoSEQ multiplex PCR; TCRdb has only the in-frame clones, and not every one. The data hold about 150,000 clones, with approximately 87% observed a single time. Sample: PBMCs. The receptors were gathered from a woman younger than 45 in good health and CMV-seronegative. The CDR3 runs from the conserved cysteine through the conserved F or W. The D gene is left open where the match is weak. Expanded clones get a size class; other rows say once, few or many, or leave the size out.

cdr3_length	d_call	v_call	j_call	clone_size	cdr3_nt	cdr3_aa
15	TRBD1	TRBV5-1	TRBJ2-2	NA	TGCGCCAGCAGCGAAGGGGGCGCCTACCCCGGGGAGCTGTTTTTT	CASSEGGAYPGELFF
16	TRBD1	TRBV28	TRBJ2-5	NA	TGTGCCAGCAGTTTATCGGGACAGGGTGTTCGGGAGACCCAGTACTTC	CASSLSGQGVRETQYF
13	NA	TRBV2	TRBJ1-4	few	TGTGCCAGTGACAGAGGAACTAATGAAAAACTGTTTTTT	CASDRGTNEKLFF
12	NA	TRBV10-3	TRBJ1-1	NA	TGTGCCATCGGGCAGACCAACACTGAAGCTTTCTTT	CAIGQTNTEAFF
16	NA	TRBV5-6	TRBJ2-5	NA	TGTGCCAGCAGCTCAACCCAGGGCGAGGTCCGAGAGACCCAGTACTTC	CASSSTQGEVRETQYF
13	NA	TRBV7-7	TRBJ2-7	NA	TGTGCCAGCAGCCATGGACACTCCTACGAGCAGTACTTC	CASSHGHSYEQYF
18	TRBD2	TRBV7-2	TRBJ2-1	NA	TGTGCCAGCACCACGACCGGGACTAGCGGTAACTCCTACAATGAGCAGTTCTTC	CASTTTGTSGNSYNEQFF
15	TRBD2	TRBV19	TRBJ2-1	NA	TGTGCCAGTAGTATATCGGGGGGGTCTAACAATGAGCAGTTCTTC	CASSISGGSNNEQFF
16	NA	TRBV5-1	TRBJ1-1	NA	TGCGCCAGCAGCCAGGACAAAGACAGGATGAACACTGAAGCTTTCTTT	CASSQDKDRMNTEAFF
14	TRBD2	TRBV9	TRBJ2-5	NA	TGTGCCAGCAGCGTAGGGGGAGGGTTTGAGACCCAGTACTTC	CASSVGGGFETQYF
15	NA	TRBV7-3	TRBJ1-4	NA	TGTGCCAGCAGCTTACGCCGAGACTATAATGAAAAACTGTTTTTT	CASSLRRDYNEKLFF
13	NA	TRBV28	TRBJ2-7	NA	TGTGCCAGCAGTCCCCGGACTGGATACGAGCAGTACTTC	CASSPRTGYEQYF
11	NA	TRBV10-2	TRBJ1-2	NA	TGCGCCACTCAGGAGGGCGGAGGCTACACCTTC	CATQEGGGYTF
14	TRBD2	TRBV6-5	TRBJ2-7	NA	TGTGCCAGCAGCCTTAGCGGGAGCGGCTACGAGCAGTACTTC	CASSLSGSGYEQYF
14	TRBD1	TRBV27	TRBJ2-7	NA	TGTGCCAGCAGCAAACAGACAGGGGGCTACGAGCAGTACTTC	CASSKQTGGYEQYF
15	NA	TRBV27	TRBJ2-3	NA	TGTGCCAGCAGTATTAGGGGACTCTCAGCAGATACGCAGTATTTT	CASSIRGLSADTQYF
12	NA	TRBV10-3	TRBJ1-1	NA	TGTGCCATCAAATCAGGGAACACTGAAGCTTTCTTT	CAIKSGNTEAFF